Described below is a single T cell receptor beta chain sequence and its context. The sample holds many counts of this clonotype. Its binding antigen is unknown. No much larger clonotype is one base removed from it; base qualities were not supplied. The library was built by means of 5' RACE. The listed sequencing device is Illumina MiSeq. Library preparation attached unique molecular identifiers to individual cDNA molecules for quantitative, reproducible TCR counting. Concerning the study's data processing: The median number of TCRs per sample was 95,638, ranging from about 20,000 to 750,000. The Decombinator software suite was used to annotate the V, J and CDR3 of the TCR reads. Every sample was subsampled to the same number of TCRs (28,000) for the PS versus PT1 abundance plots. Expanded TCRs were defined as absent before sensitization and observed at least eight times at the 2-week time point. Starting from the raw public reads, TCRdb applied fastp trimming at Q25, assembled clones with MiXCR and retained in-frame beta chains. A single entry per CDR3 protein holds the most common genes and DNA from its merged rows. The V and J calls were not made by the authors but by TCRdb's processing. Across this sample there are about 140,000 distinct CDR3 sequences, with about 4.3% seen only once. Over 1.2% of the sample is held by the ten biggest clonotypes.

Total RNA was isolated from unfractionated whole blood collected in Tempus Blood RNA tubes. As TCR sequencing controls, roughly 5 healthy volunteers were used, with blood taken at day 0, 2 weeks and 6 weeks. These data originate in a study of human T cells and chemical hapten exposure (dated by TCRdb to 2020 to 2023). Concerning the study at large: Libraries were pooled for sequencing, and per-sample TCR yields varied mainly because of small differences in library volumes within the pool. This study followed changes in the peripheral blood TCR repertoire in vivo during primary and secondary sensitization of alopecia patients to the hapten diphenylcyclopropenone (DPC). From each blood RNA sample, both TCR alpha and TCR beta chains were sequenced. Beyond this particular receptor, the publication reports: DPC sensitization did not change how many TCRs were above 1 in 1000 frequency, and no evidence was found of alterations in global repertoire structure. Repeated subsampling changed both the strength of the expansion versus patch-test correlation and the threshold at which that correlation became significant.

The germline V gene gives CDR1 as SGHVS and CDR2 as FNYEAQ. The CDR3 goes from the cysteine to the phenylalanine over 17 residues. The DNA shown is the 51-base CDR3, in frame from base 1. V is clipped by 4 bases and J by 3 bases, and the sequence between their germline boundaries is 18 bases long. The chain is made from TRBV7-6 and TRBJ2-2; TRBD2 is a possible D gene, resting on 6 matching bases. This clonotype was obtained from a female donor in good health. The CDR3 is CASSSRGRGTYTGELFF. The nucleotide sequence is given as TGTGCCAGCAGCTCCCGAGGCAGAGGGACTTACACCGGGGAGCTGTTTTTT. With all but the CDR3 taken from the reference TRBV7-6 and TRBJ2-2 genes, the full variable domain is: GAGVSQSPRYKVTKRGQDVALRCDPISGHVSLYWYRQALGQGPEFLTYFNYEAQQDKSGLPNDRFSAERPEGSISTLTIQRTEQRDSAMYRCASSSRGRGTYTGELFFGEGSRLTVL.